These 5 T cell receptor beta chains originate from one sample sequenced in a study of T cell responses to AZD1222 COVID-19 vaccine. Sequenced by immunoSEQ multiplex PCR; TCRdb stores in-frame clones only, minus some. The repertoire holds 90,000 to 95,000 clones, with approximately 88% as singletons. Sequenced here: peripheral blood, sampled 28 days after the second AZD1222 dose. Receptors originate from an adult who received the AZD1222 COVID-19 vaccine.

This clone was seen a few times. The CDR3: CASSFIFGTGGTEAFF. Here the CDR3 DNA reads TGTGCCAGCAGTTTTATCTTCGGGACAGGGGGCACTGAAGCTTTCTTT. The rearrangement joins TRBV28 to TRBJ1-1, with 11 positions matching TRBD1. The CDR3 covers 16 residues. Germline values: CDR1 MDHEN, CDR2 SYDVKM. Trimming removed 3 bases from V and 4 bases from J; junction bases left unmatched: 7.

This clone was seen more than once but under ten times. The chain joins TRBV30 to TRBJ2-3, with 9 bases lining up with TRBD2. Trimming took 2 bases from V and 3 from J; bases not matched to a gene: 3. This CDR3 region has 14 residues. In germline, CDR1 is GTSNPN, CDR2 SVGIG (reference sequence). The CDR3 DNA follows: TGTGCCTGGAGTAATGGACTAGCGACAGATACGCAGTATTTT. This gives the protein CAWSNGLATDTQYF.

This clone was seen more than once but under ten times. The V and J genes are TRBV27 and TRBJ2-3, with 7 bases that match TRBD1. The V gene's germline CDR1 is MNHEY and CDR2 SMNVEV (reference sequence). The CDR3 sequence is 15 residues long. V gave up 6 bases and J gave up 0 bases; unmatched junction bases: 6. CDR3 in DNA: TGTGCCAGCAGCCTATGGGACAGAAGCACAGATACGCAGTATTTT. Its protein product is CASSLWDRSTDTQYF.

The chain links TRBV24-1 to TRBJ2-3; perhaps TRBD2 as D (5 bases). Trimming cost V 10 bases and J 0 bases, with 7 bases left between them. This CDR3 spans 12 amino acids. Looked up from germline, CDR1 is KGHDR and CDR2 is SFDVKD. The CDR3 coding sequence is TGTGCCACTAGCGCGAGCACAGATACGCAGTATTTT. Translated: CATSASTDTQYF.

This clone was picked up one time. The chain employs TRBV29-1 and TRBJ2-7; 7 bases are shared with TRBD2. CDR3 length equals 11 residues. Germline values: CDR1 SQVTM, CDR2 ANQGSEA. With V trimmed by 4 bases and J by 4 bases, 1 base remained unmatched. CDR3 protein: CSVGEGYEQYF. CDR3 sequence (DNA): TGCAGCGTTGGGGAGGGGTACGAGCAGTACTTC.